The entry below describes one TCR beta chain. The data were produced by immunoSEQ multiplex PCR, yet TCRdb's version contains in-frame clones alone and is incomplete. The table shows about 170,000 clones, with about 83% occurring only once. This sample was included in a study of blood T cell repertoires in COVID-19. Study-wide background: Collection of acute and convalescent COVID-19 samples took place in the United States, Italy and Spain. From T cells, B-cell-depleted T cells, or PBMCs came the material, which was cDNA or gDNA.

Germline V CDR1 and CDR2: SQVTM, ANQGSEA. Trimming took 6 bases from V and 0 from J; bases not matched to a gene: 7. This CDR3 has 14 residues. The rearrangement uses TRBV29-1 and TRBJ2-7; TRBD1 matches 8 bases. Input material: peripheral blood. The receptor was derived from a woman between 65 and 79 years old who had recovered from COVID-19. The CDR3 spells CSVQGQASSYEQYF. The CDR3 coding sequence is TGCAGCGTCCAGGGACAGGCGAGCTCCTACGAGCAGTACTTC.